This entry features one TCR beta chain sequence. The CDR3 spans 16 residues. Trimming shortened V by 3 bases and J by 0 bases, and 14 bases separated the two germline ends. Germline CDR1 and CDR2: MDHEN and SYDVKM. The sample comes from a study of blood T cell repertoires in COVID-19. For the study at large: Whether acute or convalescent, the COVID-19 samples came from the United States, Italy and Spain. PBMCs, B-cell-depleted T cells, or T cells provided the cDNA or gDNA that made up the material.

Per the study methods: From reference gene primer amplification, estimates of nucleated cell counts were derived. TCRdb keeps only in-frame clones here, not all; method: immunoSEQ multiplex PCR. That table supplies the V and J calls and clone size; D and trimming were determined from the DNA. The repertoire includes about 180,000 clones, around 87% of them detected once, and less than 3% sits in the top ten. This sequence was found in a woman aged 25 to 39 with active or convalescent COVID-19. Sequencing was carried out using peripheral blood. This chain links TRBV28 with TRBJ1-2, with TRBD1 as a possible D gene (6 bases). Here the CDR3 reads CASSLGPQGPNYGYTF. The CDR3 DNA is TGTGCCAGCAGTTTGGGGCCACAGGGACCTAACTATGGCTACACCTTC.